This T cell receptor beta chain was sequenced during a study of blood T cell repertoires in COVID-19. In the study overall: Acute and convalescent COVID-19 specimens originated in the United States, Italy and Spain. The cDNA or gDNA used as material had been derived from T cells, B-cell-depleted T cells, or PBMCs.

CDR1 and CDR2 from the germline V gene are SGHTA and FQGTGA. The length of the CDR3 is 18 residues. With 0 bases clipped from V and 6 bases from J, the junction kept 9 bases outside the gene matches. In the original processing: Scientists estimated how many nucleated cells there were by amplifying reference gene primers. TCRdb's copy holds only in-frame clones and misses some; the assay was immunoSEQ multiplex PCR. Clonal size and the V and J genes are those of that table, whereas D and trimming came from the DNA. The sample includes about 210,000 clones, approximately 90% of them seen just once. This sequence was found in a woman between 40 and 55 years old with acute or convalescent COVID-19. Sequencing used peripheral blood. The chain recombines TRBV7-3 with TRBJ2-2; TRBD1 matches 11 bases. CDR3 sequence (DNA): TGTGCCAGCAGCTTAACTTCCCTCCGGGACAGGGGGGCCGGGGAGCTGTTTTTT. This encodes CASSLTSLRDRGAGELFF.